This T cell receptor beta chain was identified in a study of monozygotic twins with inflammatory bowel disease. Notes on the study in general: Heterogeneous immunosuppressive treatment regimens may have introduced variability into patient repertoires.

TCRdb re-analyzed the 5' RACE reads; it lists each CDR3 protein once, without DNA. The sample has 400,000 to 500,000 distinct CDR3 sequences. Concerning this clonotype itself: No antigen is known for it.

The CDR3 is 16 amino acids. The origin of this receptor is a human donor with ulcerative colitis or Crohn's disease, or a healthy co-twin of an affected twin (not recorded which). The rearrangement links TRBV12-3 or TRBV12-4 to TRBJ2-1; TCRdb reports TRBD2, a call that lacks DNA to check it against. Sequenced material: blood. The CDR3 sequence: CASSPPGLAGPNEQFF.